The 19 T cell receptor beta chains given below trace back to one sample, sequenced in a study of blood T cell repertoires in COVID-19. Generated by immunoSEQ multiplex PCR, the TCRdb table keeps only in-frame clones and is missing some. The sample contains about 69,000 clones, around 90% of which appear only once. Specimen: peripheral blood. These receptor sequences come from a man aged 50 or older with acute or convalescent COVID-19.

The CDR3 is CASRTPGQGGSEQFF. The CDR3 DNA follows: TGTGCCAGCAGGACACCGGGACAGGGGGGGTCTGAGCAGTTCTTC. The V call is TRBV2, the J call TRBJ2-1; 11 nucleotides match TRBD1. The germline V gene encodes CDR1 SNHLY and CDR2 FYNNEI. The CDR3 length is 15 residues. V was pared by 6 bases and J by 9 bases, with 10 bases of the junction left unmatched.

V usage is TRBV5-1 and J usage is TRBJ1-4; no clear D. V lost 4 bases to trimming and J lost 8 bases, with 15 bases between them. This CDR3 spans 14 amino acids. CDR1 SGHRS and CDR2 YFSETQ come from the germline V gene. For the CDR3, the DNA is TGCGCCAGCAGCCCTGGATTGAGGGAAGAAAAACTGTTTTTT. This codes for CASSPGLREEKLFF.

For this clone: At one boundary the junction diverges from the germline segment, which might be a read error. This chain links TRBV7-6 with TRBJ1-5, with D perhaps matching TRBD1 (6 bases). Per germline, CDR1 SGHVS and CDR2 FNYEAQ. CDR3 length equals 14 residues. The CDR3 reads CASSLGGGKQPQHF. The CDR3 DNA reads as TGTGCCAGCAGCTTAGGGGGGGGCAAGCAGCCCCAGCATTTT.

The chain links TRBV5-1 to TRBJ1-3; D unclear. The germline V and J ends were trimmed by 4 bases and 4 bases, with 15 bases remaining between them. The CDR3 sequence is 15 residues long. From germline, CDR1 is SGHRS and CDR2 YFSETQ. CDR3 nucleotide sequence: TGCGCCAGCAGCGCCGGAGAAAGGCAAGGAAACACCATATATTTT. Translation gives CASSAGERQGNTIYF. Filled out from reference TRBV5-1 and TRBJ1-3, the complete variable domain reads KAGVTQTPRYLIKTRGQQVTLSCSPISGHRSVSWYQQTPGQGLQFLFEYFSETQRNKGNFPGRFSGRQFSNSRSEMNVSTLELGDSALYLCASSAGERQGNTIYFGEGSWLTVV.

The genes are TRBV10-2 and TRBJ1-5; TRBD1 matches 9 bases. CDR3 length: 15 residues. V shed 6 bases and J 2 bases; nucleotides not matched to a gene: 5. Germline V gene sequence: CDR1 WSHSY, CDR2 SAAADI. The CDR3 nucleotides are TGCGCCAGCAGACAGGGGGCGGTGGGCAATCAGCCCCAGCATTTT. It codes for CASRQGAVGNQPQHF.

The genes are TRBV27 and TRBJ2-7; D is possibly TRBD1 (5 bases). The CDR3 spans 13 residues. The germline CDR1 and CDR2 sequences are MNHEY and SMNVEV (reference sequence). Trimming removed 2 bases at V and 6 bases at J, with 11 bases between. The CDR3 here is CASSLPGQSEQYF. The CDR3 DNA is TGTGCCAGCAGTTTACCTGGACAATCCGAGCAGTACTTC.

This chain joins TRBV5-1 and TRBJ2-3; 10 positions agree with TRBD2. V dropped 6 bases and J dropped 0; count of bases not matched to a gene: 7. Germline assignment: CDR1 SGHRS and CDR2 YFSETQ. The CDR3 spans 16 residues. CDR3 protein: CASKVGLAVSTDTQYF. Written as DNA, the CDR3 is TGCGCCAGCAAAGTTGGACTAGCGGTTAGCACAGATACGCAGTATTTT. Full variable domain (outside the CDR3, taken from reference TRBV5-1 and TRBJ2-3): KAGVTQTPRYLIKTRGQQVTLSCSPISGHRSVSWYQQTPGQGLQFLFEYFSETQRNKGNFPGRFSGRQFSNSRSEMNVSTLELGDSALYLCASKVGLAVSTDTQYFGPGTRLTVL.

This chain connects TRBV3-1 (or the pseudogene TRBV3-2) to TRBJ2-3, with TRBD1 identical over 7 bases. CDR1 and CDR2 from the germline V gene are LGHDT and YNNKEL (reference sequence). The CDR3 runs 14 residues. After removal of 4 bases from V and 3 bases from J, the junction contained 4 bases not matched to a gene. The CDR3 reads CASSLTGATDTQYF. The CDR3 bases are TGTGCCAGCAGCCTAACAGGGGCGACAGATACGCAGTATTTT.

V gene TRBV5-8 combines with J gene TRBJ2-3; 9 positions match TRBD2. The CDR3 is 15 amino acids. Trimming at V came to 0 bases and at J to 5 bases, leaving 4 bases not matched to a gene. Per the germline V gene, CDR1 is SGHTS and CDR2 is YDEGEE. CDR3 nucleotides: TGTGCCAGCAGCTTGGTTAGCGGGAGTTTAGATACGCAGTATTTT. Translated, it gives CASSLVSGSLDTQYF. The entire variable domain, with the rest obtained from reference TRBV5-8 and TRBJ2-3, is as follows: EAGVTQSPTHLIKTRGQQATLRCSPISGHTSVYWYQQALGLGLQFLLWYDEGEERNRGNFPPRFSGRQFPNYSSELNVNALELEDSALYLCASSLVSGSLDTQYFGPGTRLTVL.

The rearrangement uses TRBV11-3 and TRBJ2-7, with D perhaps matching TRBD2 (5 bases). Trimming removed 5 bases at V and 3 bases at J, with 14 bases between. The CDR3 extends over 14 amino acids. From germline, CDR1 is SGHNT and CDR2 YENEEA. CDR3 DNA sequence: TGTGCCAGCAGCCCCGGGATGGGTTTCTACGAGCAGTACTTC. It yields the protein CASSPGMGFYEQYF.

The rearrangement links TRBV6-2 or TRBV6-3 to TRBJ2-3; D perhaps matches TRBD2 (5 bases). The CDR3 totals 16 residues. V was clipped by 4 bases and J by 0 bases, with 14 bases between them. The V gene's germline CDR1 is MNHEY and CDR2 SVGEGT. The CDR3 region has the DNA TGTGCCAGCAGTTTCCCCGGACTGACTAGCACAGATACGCAGTATTTT. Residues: CASSFPGLTSTDTQYF.

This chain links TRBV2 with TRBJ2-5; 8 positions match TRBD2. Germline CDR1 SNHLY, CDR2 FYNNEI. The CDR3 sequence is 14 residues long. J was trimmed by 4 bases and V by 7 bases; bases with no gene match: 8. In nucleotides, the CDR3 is TGTGCCAGCAAGGGACTAGTTAGGGGAGAGACCCAGTACTTC. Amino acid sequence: CASKGLVRGETQYF.

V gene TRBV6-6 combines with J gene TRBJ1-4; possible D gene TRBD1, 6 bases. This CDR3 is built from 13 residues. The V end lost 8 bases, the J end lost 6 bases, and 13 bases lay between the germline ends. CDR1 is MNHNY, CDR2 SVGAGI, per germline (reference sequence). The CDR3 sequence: CASATRTDEKLFF. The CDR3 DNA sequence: TGTGCCAGCGCTACCCGGACAGATGAAAAACTGTTTTTT.

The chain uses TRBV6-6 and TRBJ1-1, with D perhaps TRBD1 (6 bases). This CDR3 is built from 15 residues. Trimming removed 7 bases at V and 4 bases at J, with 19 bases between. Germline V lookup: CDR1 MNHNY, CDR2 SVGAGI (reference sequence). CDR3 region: CASILRTGRVTEAFF. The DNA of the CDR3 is TGTGCCAGCATTTTACGAACAGGGAGGGTCACTGAAGCTTTCTTT.

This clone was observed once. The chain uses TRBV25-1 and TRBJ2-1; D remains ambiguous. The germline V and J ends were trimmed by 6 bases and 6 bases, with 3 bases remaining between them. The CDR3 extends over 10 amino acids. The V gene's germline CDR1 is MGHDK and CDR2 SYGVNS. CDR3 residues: CASSLNEQFF. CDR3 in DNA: TGTGCCAGCAGCCTCAATGAGCAGTTCTTC.

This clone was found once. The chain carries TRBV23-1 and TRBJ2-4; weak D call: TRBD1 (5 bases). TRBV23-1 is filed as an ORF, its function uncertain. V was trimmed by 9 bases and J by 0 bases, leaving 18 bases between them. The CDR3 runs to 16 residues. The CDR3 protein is CARGRIRQLAKNIQYF. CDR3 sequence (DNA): TGCGCCAGGGGCAGAATCCGACAGCTAGCCAAAAACATTCAGTACTTC.

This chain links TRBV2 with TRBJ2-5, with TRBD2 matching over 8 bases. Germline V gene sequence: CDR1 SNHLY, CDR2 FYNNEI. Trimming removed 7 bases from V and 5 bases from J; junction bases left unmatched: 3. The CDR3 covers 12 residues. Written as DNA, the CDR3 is TGTGCCAGCAAGGCTAGCGGGGAGACCCAGTACTTC. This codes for CASKASGETQYF.

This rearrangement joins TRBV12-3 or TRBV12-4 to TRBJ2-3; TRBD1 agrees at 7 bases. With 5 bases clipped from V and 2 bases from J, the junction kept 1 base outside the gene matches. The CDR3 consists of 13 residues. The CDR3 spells CASSGTDTDTQYF. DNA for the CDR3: TGTGCCAGCAGTGGGACAGACACAGATACGCAGTATTTT.

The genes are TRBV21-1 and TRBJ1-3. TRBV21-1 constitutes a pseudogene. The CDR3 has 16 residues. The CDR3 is CASSKVRGAVGNTIYF. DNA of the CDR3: TGTGCCAGCAGCAAAGTTCGGGGAGCAGTTGGAAACACCATATATTTT.